The clone carrying this T cell receptor (beta chain) came up a few times. Uncontrolled infection, other autoimmune disease, pregnancy and lactation each barred patients from inclusion. This sample stems from a study of T cells in Graves' hyperthyroidism and ophthalmopathy. Amplified regions were TCR beta CDR3 sequences from RNA transcripts. The TCR CDR3 first-round RT-PCR relied on the HTBI primer set. TCRdb re-called the multiplex PCR reads through MiXCR, storing one row per CDR3 protein. This sample yields 550,000 to 600,000 distinct CDR3 sequences, of which over 15% are seen a single time; approximately 20% belongs to the top ten. CDR1 and CDR2 (germline): SGHTA, FQGNSA. The CDR3 sequence is 13 residues long. Trimming cost V 5 bases and J 7 bases, with 14 bases left between them.

The material sequenced was blood. The chain couples TRBV7-2 to TRBJ2-5; D call uncertain. The origin of this receptor is a young woman with Graves' hyperthyroidism. DNA for the CDR3: TGTGCCAGCAGCCTGGCGCAAAAATCGACCCAGTACTTC. Amino acids: CASSLAQKSTQYF.